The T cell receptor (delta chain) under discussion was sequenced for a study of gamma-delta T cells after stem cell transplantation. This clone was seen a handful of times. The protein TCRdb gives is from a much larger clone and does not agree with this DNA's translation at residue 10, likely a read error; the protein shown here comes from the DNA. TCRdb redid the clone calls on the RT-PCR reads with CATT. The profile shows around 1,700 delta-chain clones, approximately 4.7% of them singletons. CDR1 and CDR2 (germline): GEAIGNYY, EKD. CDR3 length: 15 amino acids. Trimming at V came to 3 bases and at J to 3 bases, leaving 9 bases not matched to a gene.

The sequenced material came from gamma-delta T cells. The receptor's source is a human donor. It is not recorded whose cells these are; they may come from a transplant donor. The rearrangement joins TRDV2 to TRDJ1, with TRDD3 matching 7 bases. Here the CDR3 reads CACDSLGEYADKLIF. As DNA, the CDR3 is TGTGCCTGTGACTCGTTGGGGGAGTACGCCGATAAACTCATCTTT.